This T cell receptor beta chain derives from a study of CD8 T cells in ankylosing spondylitis. The study, taken as a whole, reports: Earlier studies detected some motif variants in reactive arthritis synovial fluid and blood. A motif of 7 or 8 highly homologous TCR beta variants was seen as apparently characteristic of ankylosing spondylitis blood.

The CDR3 has 13 residues. The germline gives CDR1 MNHEY, CDR2 SMNVEV (reference sequence). A remark on this clonotype: Its antigen is unknown. Since a much larger clone is just one base distant, this may be a read error.

Each CDR3 protein gets one entry after TCRdb re-called the 5' RACE reads with MiXCR. The data show approximately 130,000 distinct CDR3 sequences, about an eighth seen once. The receptor's source is a female donor with ankylosing spondylitis or in good health (not recorded which). Sequencing input: blood, either unsorted or a sorted T cell fraction (not recorded which). The chain carries TRBV27 and TRBJ1-2; 8 positions match TRBD1. CDR3 amino acids: CAGSSRTGRGYTF. For the CDR3, the DNA is TGTGCCGGCAGTTCCCGGACAGGGCGTGGCTACACCTTC.